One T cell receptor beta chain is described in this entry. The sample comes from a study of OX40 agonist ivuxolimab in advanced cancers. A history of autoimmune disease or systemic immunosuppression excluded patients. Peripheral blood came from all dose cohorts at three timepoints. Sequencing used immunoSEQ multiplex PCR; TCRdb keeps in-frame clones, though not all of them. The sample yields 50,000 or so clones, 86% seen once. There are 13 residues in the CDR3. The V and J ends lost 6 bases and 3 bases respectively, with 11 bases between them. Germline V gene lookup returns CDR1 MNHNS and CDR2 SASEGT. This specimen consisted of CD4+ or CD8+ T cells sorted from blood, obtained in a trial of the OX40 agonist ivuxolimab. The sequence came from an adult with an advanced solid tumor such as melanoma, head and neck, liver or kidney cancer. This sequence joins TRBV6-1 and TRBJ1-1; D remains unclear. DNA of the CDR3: TGTGCCAGCAGGGTCCAGGACGACACTGAAGCTTTCTTT. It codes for CASRVQDDTEAFF.